Listed below are T cell receptor beta chains from one sample, sequenced in a study of blood T cell repertoires in COVID-19. Here immunoSEQ multiplex PCR was the method, and the copy in TCRdb shows in-frame clones only, minus some. The sample includes under 300,000 clones, 70% to 90% seen only once; the top ten take about 7%. The specimen was PBMCs or T cells enriched from blood (not recorded which). Source of these receptors: a woman aged 45-59 years who had been exposed to COVID-19. CDR3s include the opening cysteine and the closing phenylalanine or tryptophan. Each record gives: J gene, V gene, D gene, clone size, CDR3 protein, CDR3 DNA. The D gene is left open where the match is weak. Clone size is shown for a subset of rows, as once, few, many or a class of expanded clone.

J: TRBJ1-2
V: TRBV11-2
D: .
size: .
CDR3: CASSLAQGEGGYTF
DNA: TGTGCCAGCAGCTTAGCACAAGGGGAAGGCGGCTACACCTTC

J: TRBJ2-1
V: TRBV28
D: TRBD1
size: .
CDR3: CASSLRDRGRWQFF
DNA: TGTGCCAGCAGTCTAAGAGACAGGGGGCGATGGCAGTTCTTC

J: TRBJ2-3
V: TRBV3-1/TRBV3-2
D: TRBD2
size: .
CDR3: CASTLAGGTDTQYF
DNA: TGTGCCAGCACACTAGCGGGGGGCACAGATACGCAGTATTTT

J: TRBJ1-1
V: TRBV11-2
D: .
size: .
CDR3: CASSLDQEPWLAEAFF
DNA: TGTGCCAGCAGCTTAGATCAAGAACCGTGGCTCGCTGAAGCTTTCTTT

J: TRBJ1-1
V: TRBV3-1/TRBV3-2
D: .
size: few
CDR3: CASSQGKQGTEAFF
DNA: TGTGCCAGCAGCCAAGGTAAACAGGGCACTGAAGCTTTCTTT

J: TRBJ2-7
V: TRBV7-2
D: .
size: .
CDR3: CASSLDGVSRYEQYF
DNA: TGTGCCAGCAGCTTAGACGGGGTCTCGAGGTACGAGCAGTACTTC

J: TRBJ2-7
V: TRBV6-1
D: TRBD2
size: .
CDR3: CASSELAGKYEQYF
DNA: TGTGCCAGCAGTGAGCTAGCGGGAAAGTACGAGCAGTACTTC

J: TRBJ1-3
V: TRBV5-3
D: TRBD1
size: .
CDR3: CARSFPGTGLGSGNTIYF
DNA: TGTGCCAGAAGCTTCCCCGGGACAGGGTTAGGATCTGGAAACACCATATATTTT

J: TRBJ1-4
V: TRBV28
D: TRBD1
size: .
CDR3: CASSFGTGIGTNEKLFF
DNA: TGTGCCAGCAGTTTTGGGACAGGGATCGGGACTAATGAAAAACTGTTTTTT

J: TRBJ1-1
V: TRBV18
D: .
size: .
CDR3: CASSSYGGSMNTEAFF
DNA: TGTGCCAGCTCGTCGTATGGGGGCTCCATGAACACTGAAGCTTTCTTT

J: TRBJ2-2
V: TRBV9
D: .
size: .
CDR3: CASSPGAVYMNTGELFF
DNA: TGTGCCAGCAGCCCAGGGGCAGTTTATATGAACACCGGGGAGCTGTTTTTT

J: TRBJ1-1
V: TRBV14
D: .
size: .
CDR3: CASSQTPRTEAFF
DNA: TGTGCCAGCAGCCAAACGCCCAGAACTGAAGCTTTCTTT

J: TRBJ1-5
V: TRBV19
D: .
size: .
CDR3: CASSSGDGLSQPQHF
DNA: TGTGCCAGTAGTAGCGGGGACGGTCTCAGTCAGCCCCAGCATTTT

J: TRBJ2-3
V: TRBV27
D: .
size: few
CDR3: CASSLYRRLGTDTQYF
DNA: TGTGCCAGCAGTTTATATCGACGTCTAGGTACAGATACGCAGTATTTT

J: TRBJ1-1
V: TRBV19
D: .
size: .
CDR3: CASSSWRSEAFF
DNA: TGTGCCAGTAGTTCTTGGCGGAGCGAAGCTTTCTTT

J: TRBJ2-7
V: TRBV7-2
D: .
size: .
CDR3: CASSPQSEQYF
DNA: TGTGCCAGCAGCCCACAATCCGAGCAGTACTTC

J: TRBJ1-4
V: TRBV4-3
D: .
size: .
CDR3: CASSQDQGLDNEKLFF
DNA: TGCGCCAGCAGCCAAGATCAAGGTCTAGATAATGAAAAACTGTTTTTT

J: TRBJ1-5
V: TRBV7-8
D: TRBD1
size: .
CDR3: CASSNRDRGDQPQHF
DNA: TGTGCCAGCAGCAACCGGGACAGGGGGGATCAGCCCCAGCATTTT

J: TRBJ2-3
V: TRBV9
D: .
size: .
CDR3: CASSDNSLTDTQYF
DNA: TGTGCCAGCAGCGATAACAGCCTCACAGATACGCAGTATTTT

J: TRBJ2-1
V: TRBV19
D: TRBD2
size: .
CDR3: CASRLAGSYNEQFF
DNA: TGTGCCAGTCGGCTAGCGGGGTCCTACAATGAGCAGTTCTTC

J: TRBJ1-1
V: TRBV5-1
D: TRBD1
size: .
CDR3: CASSLGTGSSVHTEAFF
DNA: TGCGCCAGCAGCTTGGGGACAGGGAGTTCGGTTCACACTGAAGCTTTCTTT

J: TRBJ1-1
V: TRBV2
D: .
size: .
CDR3: CASLTAYTEAFF
DNA: TGTGCCAGCCTAACAGCCTACACTGAAGCTTTCTTT

J: TRBJ1-1
V: TRBV7-8
D: .
size: .
CDR3: CASSLVGEMNTEAFF
DNA: TGTGCCAGCAGCTTAGTCGGGGAGATGAACACTGAAGCTTTCTTT

J: TRBJ1-1
V: TRBV30
D: .
size: .
CDR3: CAWSVPQPASGIAFF
DNA: TGTGCCTGGAGTGTACCCCAGCCGGCCTCGGGGATCGCTTTCTTT

J: TRBJ1-1
V: TRBV5-5
D: .
size: .
CDR3: CASSSGMEAFF
DNA: TGTGCCAGCAGCTCCGGTATGGAAGCTTTCTTT

J: TRBJ1-1
V: TRBV19
D: TRBD1
size: .
CDR3: CASSVPSLTGGNTEAFF
DNA: TGTGCCAGTAGTGTCCCGTCCTTGACAGGGGGAAACACTGAAGCTTTCTTT

J: TRBJ2-1
V: TRBV18
D: TRBD2
size: .
CDR3: CASSPGGGSYNEQFF
DNA: TGTGCCAGCTCACCGGGGGGGGGCTCCTACAATGAGCAGTTCTTC

J: TRBJ2-3
V: TRBV7-6
D: TRBD2
size: .
CDR3: CASSLSSGGSTDTQYF
DNA: TGTGCCAGCAGCTTATCAAGCGGGGGATCCACAGATACGCAGTATTTT

J: TRBJ2-7
V: TRBV7-2
D: TRBD2
size: once
CDR3: CASSPSGGRYEQYF
DNA: TGTGCCAGCAGCCCTAGCGGGGGGCGTTACGAGCAGTACTTC

J: TRBJ2-7
V: TRBV27
D: TRBD1
size: .
CDR3: CASSFTSGTGKNGHEQYF
DNA: TGTGCCAGCAGTTTCACCTCCGGGACAGGGAAGAATGGCCACGAGCAGTACTTC

J: TRBJ2-1
V: TRBV4-2
D: TRBD1
size: .
CDR3: CASSHGTDNEQFF
DNA: TGTGCCAGCAGCCACGGGACAGACAATGAGCAGTTCTTC

J: TRBJ1-5
V: TRBV6-6
D: TRBD1
size: .
CDR3: CASSVDRGNQPQHF
DNA: TGTGCCAGCAGTGTCGACAGGGGCAATCAGCCCCAGCATTTT

J: TRBJ2-2
V: TRBV9
D: .
size: .
CDR3: CASSAMDISNTGELFF
DNA: TGTGCCAGCAGCGCGATGGACATTTCGAACACCGGGGAGCTGTTTTTT

J: TRBJ1-6
V: TRBV30
D: TRBD1
size: .
CDR3: CAWSGPGQANSPLHF
DNA: TGTGCCTGGAGCGGACCGGGACAGGCTAATTCACCCCTCCACTTT

J: TRBJ2-3
V: TRBV5-6
D: .
size: .
CDR3: CASSFKRSTRGDTQYF
DNA: TGTGCCAGCAGCTTTAAGAGGAGTACCCGTGGGGATACGCAGTATTTT

J: TRBJ1-2
V: TRBV19
D: TRBD1
size: .
CDR3: CASSTFGQGPYGYTF
DNA: TGTGCCAGTAGTACCTTCGGACAGGGACCCTATGGCTACACCTTC

J: TRBJ2-1
V: TRBV7-2
D: .
size: few
CDR3: CASSPVPGTRSYNEQFF
DNA: TGTGCCAGCAGCCCGGTCCCCGGGACTCGCTCCTACAATGAGCAGTTCTTC

J: TRBJ1-1
V: TRBV18
D: .
size: .
CDR3: CASSPNRETEAFF
DNA: TGTGCCAGCTCACCCAACAGGGAGACTGAAGCTTTCTTT

J: TRBJ1-5
V: TRBV19
D: .
size: once
CDR3: CASSPDRYHNQPQHF
DNA: TGTGCCAGTAGTCCTGACAGGTACCACAATCAGCCCCAGCATTTT

J: TRBJ2-3
V: TRBV3-1/TRBV3-2
D: TRBD1
size: .
CDR3: CASSRTGSDTQYF
DNA: TGTGCCAGCAGCCGGACAGGGTCAGATACGCAGTATTTT

J: TRBJ1-4
V: TRBV11-2
D: .
size: .
CDR3: CASSSLQGGWELFF
DNA: TGTGCCAGCAGCTCCCTCCAGGGAGGGTGGGAACTGTTTTTT

J: TRBJ1-3
V: TRBV7-9
D: .
size: .
CDR3: CASSPLAGNTIYF
DNA: TGTGCCAGCAGCCCACTGGCTGGAAACACCATATATTTT

J: TRBJ1-1
V: TRBV19
D: .
size: .
CDR3: CASRRSGTEAFF
DNA: TGTGCCAGCCGGCGGTCCGGCACTGAAGCTTTCTTT

J: TRBJ1-6
V: TRBV19
D: .
size: .
CDR3: CASRPGGSGNSPLHF
DNA: TGTGCCAGTCGACCCGGGGGGTCTGGTAATTCACCCCTCCACTTT

J: TRBJ1-1
V: TRBV19
D: TRBD1
size: .
CDR3: CASSRGQGIAEAFF
DNA: TGTGCCAGTAGCCGAGGACAGGGGATCGCTGAAGCTTTCTTT

J: TRBJ1-4
V: TRBV5-6
D: TRBD1
size: .
CDR3: CASSVHRGEKLFF
DNA: TGTGCCAGCAGCGTCCACAGGGGGGAAAAACTGTTTTTT

J: TRBJ2-7
V: TRBV27
D: .
size: .
CDR3: CASSFSPPRQLTTYEQYF
DNA: TGTGCCAGCAGTTTTTCACCACCGCGACAGTTAACTACCTACGAGCAGTACTTC

J: TRBJ1-5
V: TRBV5-8
D: .
size: .
CDR3: CASSSARGSNQPQHF
DNA: TGTGCCAGCAGTTCCGCCCGGGGAAGCAATCAGCCCCAGCATTTT

J: TRBJ1-5
V: TRBV3-1/TRBV3-2
D: .
size: .
CDR3: CASSRKPAYQPQHF
DNA: TGTGCCAGCAGCCGAAAGCCCGCTTACCAGCCCCAGCATTTT

J: TRBJ1-1
V: TRBV12-5
D: TRBD1
size: .
CDR3: CASGFWTGVALAEAFF
DNA: TGTGCTAGTGGTTTTTGGACAGGGGTAGCCCTGGCTGAAGCTTTCTTT

J: TRBJ2-7
V: TRBV6-1
D: TRBD2
size: .
CDR3: CASSEIGTSYEQYF
DNA: TGTGCCAGCAGTGAAATAGGGACTAGCTACGAGCAGTACTTC

J: TRBJ2-3
V: TRBV7-6
D: TRBD1
size: once
CDR3: CASSLGSGTGFTDTQYF
DNA: TGTGCCAGCAGCTTAGGGTCCGGGACAGGTTTCACAGATACGCAGTATTTT

J: TRBJ2-3
V: TRBV9
D: .
size: .
CDR3: CASSVEAGAPTDTQYF
DNA: TGTGCCAGCAGCGTAGAGGCGGGGGCCCCCACAGATACGCAGTATTTT